Reported below is one T cell receptor (beta chain). Antigen specificity is unknown. The data were taken from a study of T cell responses to AZD1222 COVID-19 vaccine. The CDR3 runs to 17 residues. The V gene's germline CDR1 is MDHEN and CDR2 SYDVKM. Trimming took off 2 bases at V and 4 bases at J, with 20 bases between the two ends. Findings and limits, study-wide: All repertoire sampling was performed exclusively after the peak T cell response. It should be noted that donors were predominantly white British and more often female, and clonal diversity was possibly underestimated.

Produced via immunoSEQ multiplex PCR; TCRdb's table is partial and in-frame only. The sample lists over 150,000 clones; approximately 90% were seen once. The chain is built from TRBV28 and TRBJ1-2; a weak D match, TRBD1 (6 bases). The sequence was obtained from an adult who received the AZD1222 COVID-19 vaccine. This material consisted of peripheral blood, taken 28 days after the second AZD1222 dose. The DNA of the CDR3 is TGTGCCAGCAGTTTAATAGGCTTGACAGGACCATCCTATGGCTACACCTTC. Amino acids: CASSLIGLTGPSYGYTF.